This T cell receptor (beta chain) comes out of a study of blood T cell repertoires in COVID-19. Data came from immunoSEQ multiplex PCR; TCRdb stores just in-frame clones and leaves some out. Of 150,000 to 200,000 clones listed, about 82% are singletons. This clone was seen a single time. Germline V lookup: CDR1 MNHNS, CDR2 SASEGT. This CDR3 has 15 amino acids. V was trimmed by 0 bases and J by 3 bases, leaving 12 bases between them. The gene calls are TRBV6-1 and TRBJ2-7; D not resolved. The material sequenced was peripheral blood. The TCR was taken from a woman under 40 with acute or convalescent COVID-19. CDR3 loop: CASSEALTTGYEQYF. CDR3 nucleotides: TGTGCCAGCAGTGAAGCCTTGACGACGGGCTACGAGCAGTACTTC.